The rows below give T cell receptor beta chains drawn from one sample of a study of blood T cell repertoires in COVID-19. TCRdb's table, derived via immunoSEQ multiplex PCR, lists solely in-frame clones and lacks some. The sample lists some 230,000 clones, approximately 84% occurring once. Sequencing input: peripheral blood. Every receptor here comes from a man between 45 and 60 years old who had recovered from COVID-19. Each CDR3 is given with its conserved first and last residue. The D gene is left open where the match is weak. Clone size appears in some rows only: once, few, many, or a class for an expanded clone.

J,size,D,V,CDR3,DNA
TRBJ1-3,.,.,TRBV20-1,CSASYGGSGNTIYF,TGCAGTGCTAGTTACGGGGGCTCTGGAAACACCATATATTTT
TRBJ2-4,.,.,TRBV18,CASSLGQGQNIQYF,TGTGCCAGCTCCCTCGGGCAGGGCCAAAACATTCAGTACTTC
TRBJ2-7,.,.,TRBV9,CASSVGLDYYEQYF,TGTGCCAGCAGCGTAGGACTAGATTACTACGAGCAGTACTTC
TRBJ1-4,.,.,TRBV18,CASSSDKATNEKLFF,TGTGCCAGCTCGTCGGACAAAGCAACTAATGAAAAACTGTTTTTT
TRBJ1-6,.,TRBD1,TRBV27,CASSSTGTGSHSPLHF,TGTGCCAGCAGTTCAACCGGGACAGGGTCCCATTCACCCCTCCACTTT
TRBJ1-5,.,.,TRBV10-3,CAITGDTNQPQHF,TGTGCCATCACCGGGGACACTAATCAGCCCCAGCATTTT
TRBJ1-4,.,TRBD1,TRBV3-1/TRBV3-2,CASSQSGTGATNEKLFF,TGTGCCAGCAGCCAAAGCGGGACAGGTGCAACTAATGAAAAACTGTTTTTT
TRBJ1-6,.,TRBD1,TRBV15,CATSRVQGGNSPLHF,TGTGCCACCAGCAGAGTACAGGGGGGGAATTCACCCCTCCACTTT
TRBJ1-5,.,.,TRBV20-1,CSASGQISNQPQHF,TGCAGTGCTAGTGGTCAGATTAGCAATCAGCCCCAGCATTTT
TRBJ2-7,.,.,TRBV27,CASSDGTYYEQYF,TGTGCCAGCAGTGACGGGACTTATTACGAGCAGTACTTC
TRBJ2-7,few,.,TRBV6-5,CASSWRVKESDEQYF,TGTGCCAGCAGCTGGCGAGTTAAGGAGAGCGACGAGCAGTACTTC
TRBJ2-5,.,.,TRBV7-9,CASSLAVGRETQYF,TGTGCCAGCAGCTTAGCGGTTGGTCGGGAGACCCAGTACTTC
TRBJ1-5,.,.,TRBV28,CASSSPSGGNQPQHF,TGTGCCAGCAGTTCACCCTCCGGGGGCAATCAGCCCCAGCATTTT
TRBJ2-2,.,.,TRBV27,CASSLTGYTGELFF,TGTGCCAGCAGTCTGACAGGATACACCGGGGAGCTGTTTTTT
TRBJ2-5,.,TRBD2,TRBV6-2/TRBV6-3,CASSYPGLAGPYQTQYF,TGTGCCAGCAGTTACCCTGGACTAGCGGGACCGTACCAGACCCAGTACTTC
TRBJ2-7,.,TRBD2,TRBV19,CASSISTSEYEQYF,TGTGCCAGTAGTATTTCGACTAGCGAGTACGAGCAGTACTTC
TRBJ2-1,.,.,TRBV19,CASSIGSNEQFF,TGTGCCAGTAGTATCGGGAGCAATGAGCAGTTCTTC
TRBJ2-7,few,.,TRBV11-3,CASSKGQLYEQYF,TGTGCCAGCAGCAAAGGACAGTTGTACGAGCAGTACTTC
TRBJ2-6,.,.,TRBV7-8,CASSLGLAGANVLTF,TGTGCCAGCAGCTTAGGCCTAGCTGGGGCCAACGTCCTGACTTTC
TRBJ1-5,.,.,TRBV19,CASSISGRYNQPQHF,TGTGCCAGTAGTATTTCGGGGAGGTACAATCAGCCCCAGCATTTT
TRBJ1-3,.,TRBD1,TRBV9,CASSVEGGSGNTIYF,TGTGCCAGCAGCGTAGAAGGGGGCAGTGGAAACACCATATATTTT
TRBJ1-5,.,.,TRBV6-5,CASRLDGYSNQPQHF,TGTGCCAGCAGATTAGACGGGTATAGCAATCAGCCCCAGCATTTT
TRBJ1-5,.,.,TRBV7-9,CASSLGGGQPQHF,TGTGCCAGCAGCTTGGGCGGAGGGCAGCCCCAGCATTTT
TRBJ2-5,.,TRBD1,TRBV5-3,CARSPGTVLQETQYF,TGTGCCAGAAGCCCAGGGACAGTCCTCCAAGAGACCCAGTACTTC
TRBJ2-3,.,.,TRBV18,CASSVTGTRSTDTQYF,TGTGCCAGCTCAGTTACCGGGACACGAAGCACAGATACGCAGTATTTT
TRBJ2-3,.,.,TRBV18,CASSRSGGDTQYF,TGTGCCAGCTCACGAAGCGGAGGAGATACGCAGTATTTT
TRBJ2-7,.,.,TRBV11-2,CASSFVQGRNEQYF,TGTGCCAGCAGCTTTGTACAGGGTCGCAACGAGCAGTACTTC
TRBJ2-1,.,TRBD1,TRBV28,CASNHPPARGSNEQFF,TGTGCCAGCAACCATCCCCCGGCCAGGGGGTCCAATGAGCAGTTCTTC
TRBJ2-6,.,TRBD1,TRBV10-2,CASQTGAGANVLTF,TGCGCCAGCCAGACAGGGGCTGGGGCCAACGTCCTGACTTTC
TRBJ2-1,.,TRBD2,TRBV15,CATSSQGLALNEQFF,TGTGCCACCAGCTCTCAGGGACTAGCCCTGAATGAGCAGTTCTTC
TRBJ2-7,.,TRBD1,TRBV7-8,CASSPSGQGGLATSYEQYF,TGTGCCAGCAGCCCTTCCGGACAGGGGGGCCTTGCTACCTCCTACGAGCAGTACTTC
TRBJ2-2,.,TRBD2,TRBV28,CASSFPTTLAGGPNTGELFF,TGTGCCAGCAGTTTTCCTACCACCCTAGCGGGAGGCCCCAACACCGGGGAGCTGTTTTTT
TRBJ2-1,.,.,TRBV19,CASSTLGGGYNEQFF,TGTGCCAGTTCGACACTAGGGGGAGGGTACAATGAGCAGTTCTTC
TRBJ2-7,.,.,TRBV25-1,CASSSLRAYEQYF,TGTGCCAGCAGTTCACTGAGGGCCTACGAGCAGTACTTC
TRBJ2-1,.,TRBD2,TRBV28,CASSGIGLAGGRREQFF,TGTGCCAGCAGTGGAATCGGACTAGCGGGAGGGCGGCGGGAGCAGTTCTTC
TRBJ2-5,.,.,TRBV4-1,CASSQTQGYQETQYF,TGCGCCAGCAGCCAAACACAGGGTTACCAAGAGACCCAGTACTTC
TRBJ1-2,.,.,TRBV12-3/TRBV12-4,CASSSGYGYTF,TGTGCCAGCAGTTCAGGATATGGCTACACCTTC
TRBJ1-1,.,.,TRBV4-2,CASSPLGGSDTEAFF,TGTGCCAGCAGCCCCCTGGGGGGTTCGGACACTGAAGCTTTCTTT
TRBJ2-5,.,TRBD2,TRBV2,CASMRGLAERKETQYF,TGTGCCAGCATGAGGGGACTAGCGGAAAGAAAAGAGACCCAGTACTTC
TRBJ2-3,.,.,TRBV5-1,CASRPRLTGTDTQYF,TGCGCCAGCAGACCACGGCTTACGGGAACAGATACGCAGTATTTT
TRBJ1-2,.,.,TRBV7-9,CASSLLGAYGYTF,TGTGCCAGCAGCTTATTGGGGGCCTATGGCTACACCTTC
TRBJ2-3,.,TRBD1,TRBV4-1,CASSNTGADTQYF,TGCGCCAGCAGCAATACAGGGGCAGATACGCAGTATTTT
TRBJ2-7,.,.,TRBV7-9,CASSPSLRVTYEQYF,TGTGCCAGCAGCCCCTCTCTTCGGGTTACCTACGAGCAGTACTTC
TRBJ1-3,few,.,TRBV5-8,CASSLVPGRSTSGNTIYF,TGTGCCAGCAGCTTGGTTCCAGGGCGCTCAACCTCTGGAAACACCATATATTTT
TRBJ2-1,.,TRBD1,TRBV5-1,CASSLTGGAAHEQFF,TGCGCCAGCAGCTTAACAGGGGGCGCCGCCCATGAGCAGTTCTTC
TRBJ2-2,.,TRBD1,TRBV19,CASSFWTGGRDGELFF,TGTGCCAGTAGTTTTTGGACAGGGGGCAGAGACGGGGAGCTGTTTTTT
TRBJ2-7,.,.,TRBV5-1,CASSLPTSSYEQYF,TGCGCCAGCAGCCTCCCGACTAGCTCCTACGAGCAGTACTTC
TRBJ1-5,.,.,TRBV4-1,CASSQIGGQPQHF,TGCGCCAGCAGCCAAATTGGCGGTCAGCCCCAGCATTTT
TRBJ2-7,.,.,TRBV7-2,CASSLGPTSLGEQYF,TGTGCCAGCAGCTTAGGGCCTACTAGTCTCGGCGAGCAGTACTTC
TRBJ2-1,.,TRBD1,TRBV7-9,CASSLRRTGGKSFNEQFF,TGTGCCAGCAGCCTGAGGAGGACAGGGGGAAAGAGTTTCAATGAGCAGTTCTTC
TRBJ1-2,.,.,TRBV28,CASSSLLGRATNYGYTF,TGTGCCAGCAGTTCTCTACTAGGTAGGGCGACTAACTATGGCTACACCTTC
TRBJ1-5,few,.,TRBV23-1,CASSHLNQPQHF,TGCGCCAGCAGTCATTTAAATCAGCCCCAGCATTTT
TRBJ2-1,.,TRBD1,TRBV28,CASSTITGGLDNEQFF,TGTGCCAGCAGTACAATAACAGGGGGCTTAGACAATGAGCAGTTCTTC
TRBJ2-1,.,TRBD2,TRBV5-1,CASSTQAGLVYNEQFF,TGCGCCAGCAGCACCCAGGCGGGACTAGTGTACAATGAGCAGTTCTTC
TRBJ2-4,.,TRBD1,TRBV5-1,CASSSTGVDIQYF,TGCGCCAGCAGCTCGACAGGGGTGGACATTCAGTACTTC